This TCR beta chain is from a study of cytomegalovirus exposure and HLA in healthy donors. PCR employed 60 Vbeta and 13 Jbeta primers. Profiled with immunoSEQ multiplex PCR; TCRdb holds only in-frame clones, not every one. This sample's table reports around 210,000 clones. This CDR3 region has 13 residues. V lost 2 bases to trimming and J lost 3 bases; unmatched junction nucleotides: 4. Germline CDR1 is GTSNPN and CDR2 is SVGIG (reference sequence). The J gene is TRBJ2-7, the V gene TRBV30; 7 nucleotides line up with TRBD2. The specimen was PBMCs. The receptor's source is a woman between 25 and 40 years old in good health and CMV-seropositive. As DNA, the CDR3 is TGTGCCTGGAGTTCCAGCGGGAACTACGAGCAGTACTTC. As protein: CAWSSSGNYEQYF.